The 14 T cell receptor beta chains below all came from one sample that was sequenced in a study of blood T cells in healthy people across ages. Alongside a J-beta primer mix, a sample-barcoded 5' primer served in a second PCR lasting roughly 6 to 11 cycles. TCRdb reprocessed the 5' RACE reads with MiXCR, giving one entry per CDR3 protein. The sample holds around 650,000 distinct CDR3 sequences, approximately 31% seen once. Source material: blood. Source of these receptors: a woman older than 75 in good health.

This clonotype came up a few times. Here the CDR3 reads CASSPDGGSYNEQYF. CDR3 nucleotides: TGTGCCAGCAGCCCTGACGGGGGCTCGTACAATGAGCAGTACTTC. V usage is TRBV3-1 and J usage is TRBJ2-1; D is tentatively TRBD1 or TRBD2 (6 bases each). The J call may be wrong; the DNA end is better matched by TRBJ2-7. CDR3 length: 15 residues. Germline V gives CDR1 LGHDT, CDR2 YNNKEL (reference sequence).

This clonotype was recorded many times. A much larger clone lies a single base off, so this may be a read error. The chain links TRBV10-3 to TRBJ2-5; D is unclear. There are 13 residues in the CDR3. Germline V lookup: CDR1 ENHRY, CDR2 SYGVKD. V was shortened by 0 bases and J by 13 bases, with 15 bases between the two germline ends. For the CDR3, the DNA is TGTGCCATCAGTGAGTCGACTCGGCATCCGGGGTACTTC. The encoded protein is CAISESTRHPGYF.

On this clonotype itself: A single base separates this from a much larger clone, so it may be a read error. The rearrangement uses TRBV6-2 or TRBV6-3 and TRBJ2-5, with D hard to call. V was shortened by 0 bases and J by 6 bases, with 14 bases between the two germline ends. Germline CDR1 MNHEY, CDR2 SVGEGT. The CDR3 is made up of 15 amino acids. The CDR3 reads CASSYSGSLRKTQYF. The CDR3 region has the DNA TGTGCCAGCAGTTACTCCGGGTCACTTCGGAAGACCCAGTACTTC.

The sample holds a few counts of this clonotype. The rearrangement joins TRBV13 to TRBJ1-2; D perhaps matches TRBD1 (5 bases). CDR1 and CDR2 from the germline V gene are PRHDT and FYEKMQ (reference sequence). Trimming shortened V by 5 bases and J by 10 bases, and 11 bases separated the two germline ends. There are 11 residues in the CDR3. CDR3 region: CASSLQGTYTF. CDR3 DNA sequence: TGTGCCAGCAGCCTGCAGGGTACCTACACCTTC.

J is TRBJ2-4 and V is TRBV7-2; 9 bases map to TRBD1. The J segment lost 8 bases and the V segment lost 2 bases, leaving 7 bases of the junction unmatched. The length of the CDR3 is 15 residues. Germline CDR1 and CDR2: SGHTA and FQGNSA. The CDR3 DNA follows: TGTGCCAGCAGCTTATCCGGGACAGGGTCGGACATTCAGTACTTC. Translating it yields CASSLSGTGSDIQYF.

This clonotype was recorded a few times. The gene calls are TRBV20-1 and TRBJ2-7; either TRBD1 or TRBD2 may fit D (5 bases each). CDR3 length: 12 residues. Between the trimmed V and J ends, which lost 2 bases and 6 bases, there was a span of 11 bases. From germline, CDR1 is DFQATT and CDR2 SNEGSKA (reference sequence). The CDR3 reads CSARRDPIEQYF. DNA of the CDR3: TGCAGTGCTAGAAGGGACCCTATCGAGCAGTACTTC.

The rearrangement joins TRBV7-9 to TRBJ1-6, with 7 positions matching TRBD1. The CDR3 consists of 15 residues. V was pared by 5 bases and J by 7 bases, with 8 bases of the junction left unmatched. CDR1 SEHNR and CDR2 FQNEAQ come from the germline V gene (reference sequence). This CDR3 reads CASSRRGQRNSPLHF. The CDR3 DNA is TGTGCCAGCAGCAGAAGGGGACAGAGAAATTCACCCCTCCACTTT. The full variable domain, its missing parts supplied by reference TRBV7-9 and TRBJ1-6, is DTGVSQNPRHKITKRGQNVTFRCDPISEHNRLYWYRQTLGQGPEFLTYFQNEAQLEKSRLLSDRFSAERPKGSFSTLEIQRTEQGDSAMYLCASSRRGQRNSPLHFGNGTRLTVT.

Details on this clonotype: This may be a read error: a much more frequent sequence differs by one nucleotide. The chain couples TRBV6-6 to TRBJ1-5, with D perhaps matching TRBD1 (5 bases). The V and J ends lost 7 bases and 5 bases respectively, with 18 bases between them. Germline lookup yields CDR1 MNHNY and CDR2 SVGAGI (reference sequence). The length of the CDR3 is 15 residues. In nucleotides, the CDR3 is TGTGCCAGCAAAGAGGGACCTACCTCTGATCAGCCCCAGCATTTT. Its protein is CASKEGPTSDQPQHF.

The sample holds many counts of this clonotype. The rearrangement links TRBV7-2 to TRBJ2-7; D might be TRBD1 (6 bases). The CDR3 runs to 11 residues. Germline-derived CDR1 and CDR2 are SGHTA and FQGNSA. Trimming removed 8 bases at V and 3 bases at J, with 8 bases between. CDR3 region: CASEGGYEQYF. In DNA, the CDR3 is TGTGCCAGCGAAGGGGGCTACGAGCAGTACTTC.

This clonotype was seen ten or more times. The chain employs TRBV29-1 and TRBJ2-7, with no clear D. The CDR3 length is 14 residues. Germline CDR1 reads SQVTM; CDR2 reads ANQGSEA. With 4 bases removed from V and 3 bases from J, the gap between germline ends came to 16 bases. CDR3 protein: CSVAYQVFDYEQYF. The CDR3 region has the DNA TGCAGCGTTGCCTACCAGGTTTTCGACTACGAGCAGTACTTC.

Only a few counts were recorded for this clonotype. V is TRBV7-2 and J is TRBJ1-5; D not certain. The CDR3 runs 14 residues. CDR1 and CDR2 from the germline V gene are SGHTA and FQGNSA. V lost 9 bases, J lost 1 base, and 13 bases lay in between. The CDR3, as DNA: TGTGCCAGTCAACGTGGCGGGAGCAATCAGCCCCAGCATTTT. Translating it yields CASQRGGSNQPQHF.

This clonotype was seen a few times. This could be a read error, since a much larger clone is one nucleotide away. This sequence joins TRBV20-1 and TRBJ1-4, with D possibly being TRBD1 (5 bases). CDR3 length equals 12 residues. Germline V gene sequence: CDR1 DFQATT, CDR2 SNEGSKA (reference sequence). CDR3 nucleotides: TGCAGTGCGCCGGGGCAGGGTGAAAAACGGTTTTTT. Protein product: CSAPGQGEKRFF.

The V call is TRBV6-2 or TRBV6-3, the J call TRBJ1-5; D uncertain. Trimming removed 5 bases from V and 0 bases from J, with 8 bases in between. CDR3 length equals 14 residues. Germline V gene lookup returns CDR1 MNHEY and CDR2 SVGEGT. The CDR3 coding sequence is TGTGCCAGCAGTACAGAGAATAGCAATCAGCCCCAGCATTTT. It is translated as CASSTENSNQPQHF.

Notes on this clonotype: Being one base from a much bigger clone, this may be a read error. The chain has TRBV15 and TRBJ2-7; D unresolved. CDR1 LNHNV and CDR2 YYDKDF come from the germline V gene (reference sequence). V lost 0 bases and J lost 0, with 12 bases in between. The CDR3 totals 16 residues. CDR3 sequence reads: CATSRDRVGLSYEQYF. CDR3 DNA sequence: TGTGCCACCAGCAGAGATAGGGTAGGGCTCTCCTACGAGCAGTACTTC.